The clone carrying this T cell receptor (beta chain) was seen just once. V shed 4 bases and J 4 bases; nucleotides not matched to a gene: 1. Germline V lookup: CDR1 LGHDT, CDR2 YNNKEL (reference sequence). The CDR3 covers 13 residues. This sample was included in a study of control samples from healthy donors and cancer patients. The method was immunoSEQ multiplex PCR; TCRdb's version includes in-frame clones alone and lacks a portion of them. The data show some 110,000 clones, with more than 75% seen just once and 2% to 3% held by the top ten. This receptor was obtained from a woman between 65 and 79 years old in good health. The sequenced material came from blood. This chain uses TRBV3-1 (or the pseudogene TRBV3-2) with TRBJ2-7, with 10 bases fitting TRBD2. This CDR3 reads CASSLSGGYEQYF. Written as DNA, the CDR3 is TGTGCCAGCAGCCTTAGCGGGGGGTACGAGCAGTACTTC.